Below, 9 T cell receptor beta chains from the same sample are listed, as sequenced in a study of T cells in Graves' hyperthyroidism and ophthalmopathy. Amplified TCR beta CDR3 regions derived from RNA transcripts. Researchers ran a first-round RT-PCR on the TCR CDR3 using the HTBI primer set. TCRdb called the multiplex PCR reads again in MiXCR, with one record for every CDR3 protein. This table has nearly 600,000 distinct CDR3 sequences, approximately 15% appearing once. Sequencing was performed on blood. All receptors come from a woman aged 30 to 39 with Graves' hyperthyroidism that later progressed to Graves' ophthalmopathy.

This clonotype was detected many times. In DNA form, the CDR3 reads TGCAGCGTTGCGGCTGGGGCTACCTACGAGCAGTACTTC. Amino acids: CSVAAGATYEQYF. The V gene is TRBV29-1, the J gene TRBJ2-7, with D possibly being TRBD1 (5 bases). V was clipped by 4 bases and J by 2 bases, with 12 bases between them. Per germline, CDR1 SQVTM and CDR2 ANQGSEA. CDR3 length: 13 amino acids.

Many counts were recorded for this clonotype. The gene calls are TRBV19 and TRBJ2-5, with 9 nucleotides matching TRBD1. Germline V CDR1 and CDR2: LNHDA, SQIVND (reference sequence). The CDR3 has 16 amino acids. Germline trimming cut 4 bases from V and 3 bases from J; bases unmatched to any gene: 9. The CDR3 DNA follows: TGTGCCAGTAGTAATCGGGACAGGGAGAGTAAAGAGACCCAGTACTTC. This encodes CASSNRDRESKETQYF.

This clonotype was counted a few times. This chain uses TRBV15 with TRBJ2-1, with TRBD2 identical over 9 bases. Germline V CDR1 and CDR2: LNHNV, YYDKDF (reference sequence). Trimming cost V 5 bases and J 7 bases; bases outside gene matches: 9. This CDR3 contains 15 residues. The CDR3 DNA sequence: TGTGCCACCAGCCTTATAGCGGGAGTGGGGAATGAGCAGTTCTTC. As protein: CATSLIAGVGNEQFF.

This clonotype has at least ten counts. This chain joins TRBV12-3 or TRBV12-4 and TRBJ2-7; D unresolved. Trimming removed 3 bases from V and 2 bases from J, with 8 bases in between. The CDR3 loop spans 13 amino acids. CDR3 residues: CASSFRRAYEQYF. DNA for the CDR3: TGTGCCAGCAGTTTTAGGCGAGCCTACGAGCAGTACTTC.

This clonotype appeared many times. J is TRBJ1-1 and V is TRBV19; TRBD1 is a possible D gene (5 bases). Germline CDR1 is LNHDA and CDR2 is SQIVND (reference sequence). The CDR3 runs to 17 residues. V was shortened by 4 bases and J by 0 bases, with 18 bases between the two germline ends. The CDR3 spells CASSTPPWRQMNTEAFF. In nucleotides, the CDR3 is TGTGCCAGTAGTACCCCGCCATGGAGACAGATGAACACTGAAGCTTTCTTT.

The table lists this clonotype with many counts. The chain joins TRBV6-2 or TRBV6-3 to TRBJ2-3; D gene unclear. Germline values: CDR1 MNHEY, CDR2 SVGEGT. The V end was cut by 0 bases, the J end by 2 bases, with 15 bases between. There are 17 residues in the CDR3. This CDR3 is CASSYSYRPPSTDTQYF. In nucleotides, the CDR3 is TGTGCCAGCAGTTACTCGTACCGGCCCCCGTCCACAGATACGCAGTATTTT.

There are many counts of this clonotype. The CDR3 loop is CASSLDRDYGYTF. In DNA form, the CDR3 reads TGTGCCAGCAGTTTAGACAGAGACTATGGCTACACCTTC. The chain couples TRBV2 to TRBJ1-2; a possible D gene is TRBD1 (5 bases). Germline assignment: CDR1 SNHLY and CDR2 FYNNEI. Deletions cut 5 bases from V and 3 bases from J, with 10 bases between. CDR3 length equals 13 residues.

This clonotype was observed at least ten times. This chain links TRBV12-3 or TRBV12-4 with TRBJ2-6; D possibly corresponds to TRBD1 (5 bases). V lost 4 bases and J 2 bases, leaving 12 bases between the germline ends. The CDR3 totals 16 residues. CDR3 region: CASSWAGWAGANVLTF. CDR3 nucleotide sequence: TGTGCCAGCAGTTGGGCAGGGTGGGCTGGGGCCAACGTCCTGACTTTC.

This clonotype has at least ten counts. V usage is TRBV30 and J usage is TRBJ2-7; 9 bases match TRBD1. Looked up from germline, CDR1 is GTSNPN and CDR2 is SVGIG (reference sequence). Losses at the gene ends were 1 base for V and 6 bases for J; bases not matched to a gene: 7. CDR3 size: 14 residues. The CDR3 sequence is CAWSARQGVGEQYF. The CDR3 DNA reads TGTGCCTGGAGTGCCCGACAGGGGGTAGGCGAGCAGTACTTC.